This T cell receptor beta chain was obtained from a study of regulatory T cells in long-lasting Graves disease. Combining iRepertoire HTBI primers with Arm-PCR of CDR3 regions, the authors built TCR beta libraries. TCRdb analysed the multiplex PCR reads with MiXCR anew, one entry per CDR3 protein. In the table there are some 420,000 distinct CDR3 sequences, approximately 23% of which are singletons. This clonotype was recorded many times. Trimming at V came to 4 bases and at J to 6 bases, leaving 9 bases not matched to a gene. The CDR3 sequence is 15 residues long. Germline V gene data show CDR1 as MNHEY and CDR2 as SVGAGI. Time point meaning: persistent/refractory GD, antithyroid drugs over 5 years with positive TRAb. PBMC RNA was the source of the TCR library.

The chain has TRBV6-5 and TRBJ1-5; 7 bases fit TRBD1. The specimen comprised peripheral blood mononuclear cells (PBMCs), sampled when the disease was refractory, from a patient treated with antithyroid drugs. The receptor comes from a female donor with Graves disease. The CDR3 bases are TGTGCCAGCAGTTTTACAGGGGAATTCGGTCAGCCCCAGCATTTT. Translation gives CASSFTGEFGQPQHF.